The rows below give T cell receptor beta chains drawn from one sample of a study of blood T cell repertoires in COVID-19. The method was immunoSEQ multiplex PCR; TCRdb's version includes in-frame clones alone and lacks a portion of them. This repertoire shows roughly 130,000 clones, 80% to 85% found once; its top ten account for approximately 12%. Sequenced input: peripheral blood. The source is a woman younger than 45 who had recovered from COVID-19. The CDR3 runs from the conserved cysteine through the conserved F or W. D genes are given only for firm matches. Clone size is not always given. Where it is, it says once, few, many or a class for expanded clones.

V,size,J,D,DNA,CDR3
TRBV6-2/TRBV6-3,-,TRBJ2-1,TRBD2,TGTGCCAGCAGTCCGGGACTAGCGGGAGCCCCCTCCTACAATGAGCAGTTCTTC,CASSPGLAGAPSYNEQFF
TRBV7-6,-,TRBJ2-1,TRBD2,TGTGCCAGCAGCTTATCGCCGGGCGGGAGTATCTACAATGAGCAGTTCTTC,CASSLSPGGSIYNEQFF
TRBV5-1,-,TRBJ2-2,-,TGCGCCAGCAGCTTGGCCAAGGGGTCGGGGGGCTACACCGGGGAGCTGTTTTTT,CASSLAKGSGGYTGELFF
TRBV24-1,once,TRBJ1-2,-,TGTGCCACCAGTGATTCTGTTTTTGATGGCTACACCTTC,CATSDSVFDGYTF
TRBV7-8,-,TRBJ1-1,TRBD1,TGTGCCAGCAGCTACTCGAGGGGGCAAAACACTGAAGCTTTCTTT,CASSYSRGQNTEAFF
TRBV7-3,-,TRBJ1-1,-,TGTGCCAGCAGCTTATGGAGCAACACTGAAGCTTTCTTT,CASSLWSNTEAFF
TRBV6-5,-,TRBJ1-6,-,TGTGCCAGCAGACAGGACAGCAATTCACCCCTCCACTTT,CASRQDSNSPLHF
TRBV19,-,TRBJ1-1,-,TGTGCCAGTAGTATAGAAGGGCCAGGGGTACACACTGAAGCTTTCTTT,CASSIEGPGVHTEAFF
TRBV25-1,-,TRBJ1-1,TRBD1,TGTGCCAGCAAGGACAGGGCGGGGACTGAAGCTTTCTTT,CASKDRAGTEAFF
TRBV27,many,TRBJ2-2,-,TGTGCCAGCAGTTTTTCTAGCGTTGCCGGGGAGCTGTTTTTT,CASSFSSVAGELFF
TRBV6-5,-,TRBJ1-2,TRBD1,TGTGCCAGCAGGGGGACAGCTGGAGGATATGGCTACACCTTC,CASRGTAGGYGYTF
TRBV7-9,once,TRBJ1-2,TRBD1,TGTGCCAGCAGCTTAAACCAGGGGGCGAACTATGGCTACACCTTC,CASSLNQGANYGYTF
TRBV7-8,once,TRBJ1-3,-,TGTGCCAGCAGCTTAGAGGGGGTTAAGGGAAACACCATATATTTT,CASSLEGVKGNTIYF
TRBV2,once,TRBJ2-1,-,TGTGCCAGCTCTTTCAATGAGCAGTTCTTC,CASSFNEQFF
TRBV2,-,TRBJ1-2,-,TGTGCCAGCAGCTCCACTGTGAACTATGGCTACACCTTC,CASSSTVNYGYTF
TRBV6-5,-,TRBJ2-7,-,TGTGCCAGCAGTCCGACGTTGGACAGATCCTACGAGCAGTACTTC,CASSPTLDRSYEQYF
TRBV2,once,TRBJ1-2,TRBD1,TGTGCCAGCAGCCCGGGGGTAGGGGGCGGCGATGGCTACACCTTC,CASSPGVGGGDGYTF
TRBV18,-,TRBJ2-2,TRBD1,TGTGCCAGCTCACCATCGCAGGGGGCTTTCGGAACCGGGGAGCTGTTTTTT,CASSPSQGAFGTGELFF
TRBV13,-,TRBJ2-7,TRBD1,TGTGCCAGCAGCTCCATCGGACAGGACACCTACGAGCAGTACTTC,CASSSIGQDTYEQYF
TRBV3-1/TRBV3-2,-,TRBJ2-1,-,TGTGCCAGCAGCCAACCCGGGACATCCTACAATGAGCAGTTCTTC,CASSQPGTSYNEQFF
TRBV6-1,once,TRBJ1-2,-,TGTGCCAGCAGTGAAGCTCAACAAGACCTGAGGGGCTACACCTTC,CASSEAQQDLRGYTF
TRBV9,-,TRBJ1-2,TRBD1,TGTGCCAGCAGCGCGAGAGGGGACAGGGGAGGGGGAGGCTACACCTTC,CASSARGDRGGGGYTF
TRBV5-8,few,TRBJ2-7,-,TGTGCCAGCAGAGTCGGGTCCTACGAGCAGTACTTC,CASRVGSYEQYF
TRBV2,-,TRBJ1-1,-,TGTGCCAGCAGAGCCCTTTCTTCAAACACTGAAGCTTTCTTT,CASRALSSNTEAFF